Following are 2 T cell receptor beta chains from one sample sequenced in a study of post-analysis software for immune sequencing data. Study-level findings and limits: Patients showed TRBV5-6, TRBV5-1 and TRBV20-1 among roughly five TRBV segments more frequent than in controls.

These receptors have no identified antigens. TCR beta libraries were prepared from cDNA with unique molecular identifiers. TCRdb recomputed calls from the PCR reads with MiXCR, one row per CDR3 protein. The sample has 740,000 or so distinct CDR3 sequences; about 57% are singletons. Sequenced: blood. The receptors derive from a girl aged 5 to 17 with multiple sclerosis.

This chain links TRBV5-1 with TRBJ2-5; TRBD1 matches 8 bases. V shed 7 bases, J shed 5 bases, and the junction held 13 bases outside the gene matches. Germline-derived CDR1 and CDR2 are SGHRS and YFSETQ. The CDR3 extends over 15 amino acids. In nucleotides, the CDR3 is TGCGCCAGCCCCTGGGGCAGGGGGCTCGAGGAGACCCAGTACTTC. Amino acids: CASPWGRGLEETQYF.

This chain connects TRBV12-3 or TRBV12-4 to TRBJ1-2, with D maybe TRBD1 (5 bases). V lost 3 bases and J 6 bases, leaving 11 bases between the germline ends. CDR3 length equals 13 residues. The CDR3 is CASSFTRVNGYTF. DNA for the CDR3: TGTGCCAGCAGTTTCACCAGGGTCAATGGCTACACCTTC.